Listed below are T cell receptor beta chains from one sample, sequenced in a study of blood T cells in healthy people across ages. MiXCR, applied by TCRdb to the 5' RACE reads, yields one record per CDR3 protein. The sample lists about 1.1 million distinct CDR3 sequences, around two fifths seen once, with approximately 14% in the top ten. The sample was blood. The receptors were sampled from a man aged 18 to 35 in good health. The CDR3 runs from the conserved cysteine through the conserved F or W. D genes are given only for firm matches. Clone size is stated in some rows and not others, as once, few, many or a class when expanded.

clone size: few; V gene: TRBV20-1; D gene: -; J gene: TRBJ1-6; CDR3 protein: CSASPGTGYSPLHF; CDR3 DNA: TGCAGTGCTTCTCCCGGGACCGGGTATTCACCCCTCCACTTT
clone size: few; V gene: TRBV20-1; D gene: -; J gene: TRBJ1-5; CDR3 protein: CSAHFGGGDQPQHF; CDR3 DNA: TGCAGTGCCCATTTTGGGGGAGGGGATCAGCCCCAGCATTTT
clone size: -; V gene: TRBV9; D gene: TRBD2; J gene: TRBJ2-1; CDR3 protein: CASSELADSYNEQFF; CDR3 DNA: TGTGCCAGCAGCGAACTAGCGGACTCCTACAATGAGCAGTTCTTC
clone size: -; V gene: TRBV9; D gene: TRBD1; J gene: TRBJ2-7; CDR3 protein: CASSAGTGGYNEQYF; CDR3 DNA: TGTGCCAGCAGCGCCGGGACAGGGGGCTACAATGAGCAGTACTTC
clone size: -; V gene: TRBV27; D gene: TRBD1; J gene: TRBJ1-2; CDR3 protein: CASSPGQGVDGYTF; CDR3 DNA: TGTGCCAGCAGTCCCGGACAGGGGGTAGATGGCTACACCTTC
clone size: -; V gene: TRBV3-1; D gene: TRBD1; J gene: TRBJ1-4; CDR3 protein: CASSPYGDRDEKLFF; CDR3 DNA: TGTGCCAGCAGCCCCTACGGGGACAGGGATGAAAAACTGTTTTTT
clone size: few; V gene: TRBV10-3; D gene: -; J gene: TRBJ1-4; CDR3 protein: CAISSKPAEGDEKLFF; CDR3 DNA: TGTGCCATCAGTAGCAAACCGGCTGAGGGGGATGAAAAACTGTTTTTT
clone size: few; V gene: TRBV5-1; D gene: -; J gene: TRBJ2-3; CDR3 protein: CASSPSGPPDTQYF; CDR3 DNA: TGCGCCAGCAGCCCCTCCGGCCCCCCAGATACGCAGTATTTT
clone size: -; V gene: TRBV27; D gene: TRBD2; J gene: TRBJ2-7; CDR3 protein: CASRKAGGLDEQYF; CDR3 DNA: TGTGCCAGCAGGAAAGCGGGGGGGCTAGACGAGCAGTACTTC
clone size: -; V gene: TRBV29-1; D gene: -; J gene: TRBJ1-2; CDR3 protein: CSVNQGGDGYTF; CDR3 DNA: TGCAGCGTCAATCAGGGTGGCGATGGCTACACCTTC
clone size: -; V gene: TRBV6-1; D gene: -; J gene: TRBJ1-5; CDR3 protein: CASSQDGSKGNQPQHF; CDR3 DNA: TGTGCCAGCAGTCAAGACGGTTCTAAGGGCAATCAGCCCCAGCATTTT
clone size: few; V gene: TRBV28; D gene: -; J gene: TRBJ1-5; CDR3 protein: CASSWTESNQPQHF; CDR3 DNA: TGTGCCAGCAGTTGGACCGAGAGCAATCAGCCCCAGCATTTT
clone size: -; V gene: TRBV12-3/TRBV12-4; D gene: -; J gene: TRBJ1-2; CDR3 protein: CASSGIGAGLYGYTF; CDR3 DNA: TGTGCCAGCAGCGGGATCGGGGCAGGGCTTTATGGCTACACCTTC
clone size: few; V gene: TRBV28; D gene: -; J gene: TRBJ1-1; CDR3 protein: CASSPGPAWDTEAFF; CDR3 DNA: TGTGCCAGCAGCCCTGGACCTGCTTGGGACACTGAAGCTTTCTTT
clone size: -; V gene: TRBV2; D gene: TRBD1; J gene: TRBJ1-5; CDR3 protein: CASSHDRELQPQHF; CDR3 DNA: TGTGCCAGCAGTCATGACAGGGAATTACAGCCCCAGCATTTT
clone size: -; V gene: TRBV19; D gene: -; J gene: TRBJ2-2; CDR3 protein: CASTKDPYAGELFF; CDR3 DNA: TGTGCCAGCACTAAAGATCCGTACGCCGGGGAGCTGTTTTTT
clone size: -; V gene: TRBV20-1; D gene: -; J gene: TRBJ2-3; CDR3 protein: CSARDSSSRGGYTQYF; CDR3 DNA: TGCAGTGCTAGAGATTCGAGCAGCCGGGGAGGTTATACGCAGTATTTT
clone size: -; V gene: TRBV27; D gene: TRBD1; J gene: TRBJ2-1; CDR3 protein: CASSSSGGFEQFF; CDR3 DNA: TGTGCCAGCAGTTCCTCAGGGGGCTTTGAGCAGTTCTTC
clone size: many; V gene: TRBV12-3/TRBV12-4; D gene: TRBD1; J gene: TRBJ1-5; CDR3 protein: CASSLTGRNQPQHF; CDR3 DNA: TGTGCCAGCTCCCTGACAGGGCGCAATCAGCCCCAGCATTTT
clone size: -; V gene: TRBV20-1; D gene: -; J gene: TRBJ1-2; CDR3 protein: CSARDVEGEYYGYIF; CDR3 DNA: TGCAGTGCTAGAGATGTAGAGGGGGAGTACTATGGCTACATCTTC
clone size: few; V gene: TRBV5-1; D gene: -; J gene: TRBJ1-3; CDR3 protein: CASSLLTEDTIYF; CDR3 DNA: TGCGCCAGCAGCTTGCTAACGGAGGACACCATATATTTT
clone size: -; V gene: TRBV6-5; D gene: TRBD1; J gene: TRBJ1-2; CDR3 protein: CASKDRESRNYGYTF; CDR3 DNA: TGTGCCAGCAAGGACAGGGAGTCAAGAAACTATGGCTACACCTTC
clone size: -; V gene: TRBV7-8; D gene: -; J gene: TRBJ2-2; CDR3 protein: CASSLSLGRSNTGELFF; CDR3 DNA: TGTGCCAGCAGCTTATCGTTGGGACGGAGTAACACCGGGGAGCTGTTTTTT
clone size: -; V gene: TRBV12-3/TRBV12-4; D gene: -; J gene: TRBJ1-4; CDR3 protein: CATAGWAGEKLFF; CDR3 DNA: TGTGCCACCGCGGGGTGGGCCGGAGAAAAACTGTTTTTT
clone size: few; V gene: TRBV5-6; D gene: -; J gene: TRBJ2-7; CDR3 protein: CASSPTILTYLPSYEQYF; CDR3 DNA: TGTGCCAGCAGCCCGACTATCCTGACATACTTACCCTCCTACGAGCAGTACTTC
clone size: few; V gene: TRBV20-1; D gene: -; J gene: TRBJ2-7; CDR3 protein: CSAIRESSYEQYF; CDR3 DNA: TGCAGTGCTATCAGGGAAAGCTCCTACGAGCAGTACTTC
clone size: few; V gene: TRBV4-1; D gene: TRBD1; J gene: TRBJ1-5; CDR3 protein: CASSQEPGQTGQPQHF; CDR3 DNA: TGCGCCAGCAGCCAAGAGCCGGGACAGACGGGACAGCCCCAGCATTTT
clone size: -; V gene: TRBV27; D gene: TRBD1; J gene: TRBJ1-2; CDR3 protein: CASSSTGAKYGYTF; CDR3 DNA: TGTGCCAGCAGTTCAACAGGGGCGAAATATGGCTACACCTTC
clone size: few; V gene: TRBV13; D gene: -; J gene: TRBJ2-1; CDR3 protein: CASSTGGGPYHEQFF; CDR3 DNA: TGTGCCAGCAGTACAGGGGGGGGGCCTTACCATGAGCAGTTCTTC
clone size: few; V gene: TRBV20-1; D gene: TRBD2; J gene: TRBJ2-3; CDR3 protein: CSAPPWVRGSNASTDTQYF; CDR3 DNA: TGCAGTGCTCCCCCTTGGGTGCGGGGGTCAAACGCTAGCACAGATACGCAGTATTTT
clone size: many; V gene: TRBV7-6; D gene: -; J gene: TRBJ1-5; CDR3 protein: CASSLEAGSNQPQHF; CDR3 DNA: TGTGCCAGCAGCTTAGAGGCAGGGTCCAATCAGCCCCAGCATTTT
clone size: -; V gene: TRBV20-1; D gene: TRBD1; J gene: TRBJ1-2; CDR3 protein: CSARGQAFNYGCTF; CDR3 DNA: TGCAGTGCTAGGGGACAGGCCTTTAACTATGGCTGCACCTTC
clone size: -; V gene: TRBV7-2; D gene: -; J gene: TRBJ2-7; CDR3 protein: CASSLRGAENYEQYF; CDR3 DNA: TGTGCCAGCAGCTTACGCGGGGCAGAAAACTACGAGCAGTACTTC
clone size: few; V gene: TRBV12-3/TRBV12-4; D gene: TRBD1; J gene: TRBJ2-5; CDR3 protein: CASSPGQEQYF; CDR3 DNA: TGTGCCAGCAGTCCGGGACAGGAGCAGTACTTC
clone size: -; V gene: TRBV20-1; D gene: -; J gene: TRBJ1-6; CDR3 protein: CSARDRGKNRANSPLHF; CDR3 DNA: TGCAGTGCTAGAGATCGGGGGAAAAACAGGGCGAATTCACCCCTCCACTTT
clone size: -; V gene: TRBV21-1; D gene: -; J gene: TRBJ2-1; CDR3 protein: CASRGSLSDRPYNEQFF; CDR3 DNA: TGTGCCAGCAGGGGAAGTCTGAGTGACAGACCCTACAATGAGCAGTTCTTC
clone size: -; V gene: TRBV3-1; D gene: TRBD2; J gene: TRBJ2-3; CDR3 protein: CASSRSRLAGATDTQYF; CDR3 DNA: TGTGCCAGCAGCCGGAGTAGACTAGCGGGGGCCACAGATACGCAGTATTTT
clone size: -; V gene: TRBV2; D gene: -; J gene: TRBJ1-2; CDR3 protein: CASRETNYGYTF; CDR3 DNA: TGTGCCAGCAGGGAAACTAACTATGGCTACACCTTC
clone size: -; V gene: TRBV7-2; D gene: -; J gene: TRBJ1-1; CDR3 protein: CASSYRWGGGEAFF; CDR3 DNA: TGTGCCAGCAGCTACCGATGGGGGGGAGGTGAAGCTTTCTTT
clone size: -; V gene: TRBV6-5; D gene: -; J gene: TRBJ1-6; CDR3 protein: CASTPGVSYNSPLHF; CDR3 DNA: TGTGCCAGCACCCCGGGGGTCTCCTATAATTCACCCCTCCACTTT
clone size: few; V gene: TRBV4-2; D gene: -; J gene: TRBJ2-7; CDR3 protein: CASSQGRGFGEQYF; CDR3 DNA: TGTGCCAGCAGCCAAGGAAGAGGGTTTGGCGAGCAGTACTTC
clone size: many; V gene: TRBV20-1; D gene: TRBD2; J gene: TRBJ2-3; CDR3 protein: CSAILLARGGLTDTQYF; CDR3 DNA: TGCAGTGCTATACTTCTAGCGCGGGGGGGATTAACAGATACGCAGTATTTT
clone size: few; V gene: TRBV12-3/TRBV12-4; D gene: -; J gene: TRBJ2-2; CDR3 protein: CASSFLEQGRFTGELFF; CDR3 DNA: TGTGCCAGCAGTTTTCTGGAACAGGGGAGGTTCACCGGGGAGCTGTTTTTT
clone size: -; V gene: TRBV27; D gene: TRBD2; J gene: TRBJ2-3; CDR3 protein: CASNSRGGRSDTQYF; CDR3 DNA: TGTGCCAGCAACTCGCGGGGGGGCCGGTCAGATACGCAGTATTTT
clone size: -; V gene: TRBV20-1; D gene: -; J gene: TRBJ1-2; CDR3 protein: CSARADYRVGVTF; CDR3 DNA: TGCAGTGCTAGAGCTGACTACAGGGTTGGTGTCACCTTC
clone size: few; V gene: TRBV7-9; D gene: -; J gene: TRBJ2-1; CDR3 protein: CASSPLGNGYNEQFF; CDR3 DNA: TGTGCCAGCAGCCCCCTAGGGAACGGATACAATGAGCAGTTCTTC
clone size: -; V gene: TRBV20-1; D gene: -; J gene: TRBJ2-5; CDR3 protein: CSADDGDQETQYF; CDR3 DNA: TGCAGTGCTGACGACGGCGACCAAGAGACCCAGTACTTC
clone size: few; V gene: TRBV2; D gene: -; J gene: TRBJ1-1; CDR3 protein: CASSDSTGPNTEAFF; CDR3 DNA: TGTGCCAGCAGTGATTCGACAGGACCGAACACTGAAGCTTTCTTT